This TCR beta chain stems from a study of glioma-infiltrating T cells. Study results and caveats: Only very few CDR3 sequences appeared in both tissue and blood. Tissue-blood divergence was below expectation in non-neoplastic patients, above in gliomas.

Regarding this clonotype: Its cognate antigen is unknown.

TCR alpha and beta CDR3 regions were amplified from RNA using iRepertoire nested multiplex PCR. For one-step reverse transcription and amplification, about 90-450 ng of tissue mRNA or PBMC total RNA was used. TCRdb processed the multiplex PCR reads anew with MiXCR; each CDR3 protein has one entry. The sample comprises around 170,000 distinct CDR3 sequences, about 47% of which are singletons, and roughly 5.2% rests with the top ten. The receptor was isolated from a human donor with low-grade glioma or glioblastoma, undergoing nonglioma brain surgery, or in good health (not recorded which). Sequencing was performed on glioma tissue, nonneoplastic brain tissue, or PBMCs (not recorded which).

CDR3 DNA sequence: TGCAGCGTTGTCTCCCCAGCGAGCTCTGGAAACACCATATATTTT. Translating it yields CSVVSPASSGNTIYF. The chain combines TRBV29-1 with TRBJ1-3; D is unresolved. From germline, CDR1 is SQVTM and CDR2 ANQGSEA. Trimming cost V 4 bases and J 0 bases, with 13 bases left between them. The CDR3 length is 15 residues. Full variable domain (missing parts from reference TRBV29-1 and TRBJ1-3): SAVISQKPSRDICQRGTSLTIQCQVDSQVTMMFWYRQQPGQSLTLIATANQGSEATYESGFVIDKFPISRPNLTFSTLTVSNMSPEDSSIYLCSVVSPASSGNTIYFGEGSWLTVV.